This T cell receptor beta chain was profiled in a study of PD-1 and CTLA-4 blockade in melanoma. Data came from immunoSEQ multiplex PCR; TCRdb stores just in-frame clones and leaves some out. The sample consists of about 21,000 clones, around 88% of them appearing once. CDR1 and CDR2 from the germline V gene are SNHLY and FYNNEI. V was shortened by 7 bases and J by 7 bases, with 19 bases between the two germline ends. This CDR3 contains 14 residues. The chain has TRBV2 and TRBJ1-1; maybe TRBD1 (6 bases). The origin of this receptor is a human donor with melanoma. Material: CD8+ T cells from peripheral blood, obtained before anti-PD-1 treatment. CDR3 coding DNA: TGTGCCAGCAACGTGGGGGGGGCAGAATTTGAAGCTTTCTTT. As protein: CASNVGGAEFEAFF.